One and the same sample provided the 17 T cell receptor beta chains below, sequenced in a study of beta chain features in type 1 diabetes. For these TCRs, the target antigens are not known. Reverse transcription of all isolated RNA meant that expressed TCRB transcripts were sequenced. Using immunoSEQ multiplex PCR, the repertoire was profiled, and TCRdb retains in-frame clones only, with some absent. The sample yields under 850,000 clones, about an eighth seen once. General study results and limits: Moderately but significantly shorter TCRB CDR3s were found in Type 1 diabetes patients in all four CD4+ subsets.

Sequenced sample: naive CD4+ T cells from blood. These receptors were collected from a man aged 18 to 29 with type 1 diabetes.

This clone occurred a few times. The rearrangement links TRBV7-7 to TRBJ1-1; D remains ambiguous. CDR3 size: 13 residues. Germline-derived CDR1 and CDR2 are SSHAT and FNYEAQ (reference sequence). The V end was cut by 0 bases, the J end by 5 bases, with 7 bases between. The CDR3 coding sequence is TGTGCCAGCAGCTTAGCGGAGAGGACTGAAGCTTTCTTT. It specifies CASSLAERTEAFF.

This clone was seen a handful of times. The chain joins TRBV6-6 to TRBJ2-7; 8 bases line up with TRBD2. The CDR3 totals 13 residues. Germline V gene lookup returns CDR1 MNHNY and CDR2 SVGAGI (reference sequence). Germline trimming cut 10 bases from V and 1 base from J; bases unmatched to any gene: 6. The CDR3 loop is CATRPGGSYEQYF. The CDR3 coding sequence is TGTGCCACCCGACCGGGGGGGTCCTACGAGCAGTACTTC.

V gene TRBV7-2 combines with J gene TRBJ2-7; maybe TRBD1 (5 bases). Trimming cost V 5 bases and J 0 bases, with 14 bases left between them. There are 15 residues in the CDR3. Germline CDR1 reads SGHTA; CDR2 reads FQGNSA. This CDR3 reads CASSPTGTHSYEQYF. The CDR3 coding sequence is TGTGCCAGCAGCCCTACAGGTACCCACTCCTACGAGCAGTACTTC.

Regarding this clone: This sample also contains other DNA sequences that code for the same CDR3. J is TRBJ2-5 and V is TRBV30; the D is unclear. Germline V gene data show CDR1 as GTSNPN and CDR2 as SVGIG (reference sequence). V gave up 0 bases and J gave up 5 bases, with 4 bases separating them. This CDR3 is built from 11 residues. The CDR3 nucleotides read TGTGCCTGGAGTGTGGAGGAGACCCAGTACTTC. Residues: CAWSVEETQYF.

This clone was detected only a few times. The chain links TRBV14 to TRBJ2-1; D is possibly TRBD1 (5 bases). The germline V gene encodes CDR1 SGHDN and CDR2 FVKESK. This CDR3 comprises 17 residues. Trimming left V 1 base short and J 4 bases short, with 17 bases between. The CDR3 is CASSQVETGFLYNEQFF. For the CDR3, the DNA is TGTGCCAGCAGCCAAGTGGAAACAGGATTCCTTTACAATGAGCAGTTCTTC.

Here the CDR3 reads CASSPLGARDTQYF. DNA for the CDR3: TGTGCCAGCAGCCCTCTGGGGGCGAGGGATACGCAGTATTTT. The J gene is TRBJ2-3, the V gene TRBV7-9, with D maybe TRBD1 (6 bases). Germline loops: CDR1 SEHNR, CDR2 FQNEAQ (reference sequence). This CDR3 is built from 14 residues. V was clipped by 5 bases and J by 6 bases, with 15 bases between them.

This chain connects TRBV30 to TRBJ1-2; no clear D. Germline CDR1 reads GTSNPN; CDR2 reads SVGIG (reference sequence). CDR3 length equals 14 residues. Trimming cost V 1 base and J 8 bases, with 17 bases left between them. The CDR3 reads CAWSGKGSVFGYTF. CDR3 nucleotide sequence: TGTGCCTGGAGTGGTAAGGGATCGGTCTTCGGCTACACCTTC.

This CDR3 reads CASSLAYGNVRFYEQYF. The CDR3 coding sequence is TGCGCCAGCAGCTTGGCCTACGGGAACGTCAGGTTCTACGAGCAGTACTTC. The chain recombines TRBV5-1 with TRBJ2-7; possibly TRBD2 for D (5 bases). Germline V gives CDR1 SGHRS, CDR2 YFSETQ. The CDR3 extends over 17 amino acids. V was shortened by 0 bases and J by 3 bases, with 19 bases between the two germline ends.

The rearrangement links TRBV4-1 to TRBJ1-2; tentative D call: TRBD1 (5 bases). The CDR3 is made up of 15 amino acids. V lost 0 bases and J lost 7, with 15 bases in between. Germline V CDR1 and CDR2: MGHRA, YSYEKL. CDR3 coding DNA: TGCGCCAGCAGCCAAGATGAACGGTACAGGCCTGGCTACACCTTC. This encodes CASSQDERYRPGYTF.

V is TRBV6-1 and J is TRBJ2-7; TRBD2 might be the D (7 bases). Germline lookup yields CDR1 MNHNS and CDR2 SASEGT. The CDR3 is 15 amino acids. Trimming stripped 4 bases from V and 1 base from J, with 14 bases between. In DNA, the CDR3 is TGTGCCAGCAGTGTGGGGGCGGGGGATTCCTACGAGCAGTACTTC. It translates to CASSVGAGDSYEQYF.

This clone was found a few times. The CDR3 spells CASSSRTHPIETQYF. Here the CDR3 DNA reads TGTGCCAGCAGCAGCCGGACTCATCCAATTGAGACCCAGTACTTC. This sequence joins TRBV21-1 and TRBJ2-5; no DNA check was done on the table's D call, TRBD2. TRBV21-1 is tagged as a pseudogene. CDR3 size: 15 residues.

This clone has more than one count but fewer than ten. The V and J genes are TRBV21-1 and TRBJ2-7; no DNA check was done on the table's D call, TRBD1. TRBV21-1 is termed a pseudogene. The CDR3 sequence is 14 residues long. The DNA for the CDR3 is TGTGCCAGCAGCAAAGTGGACAGACCCTACGAGCAGTACTTC. Protein product: CASSKVDRPYEQYF.

This chain uses TRBV11-3 with TRBJ1-1; D call uncertain. V lost 4 bases, J lost 2 bases, and 11 bases lay in between. There are 14 residues in the CDR3. Germline CDR1 and CDR2: SGHNT and YENEEA. CDR3 sequence (DNA): TGTGCCAGCAGCTCTGGGTTTAGTAACACTGAAGCTTTCTTT. As protein: CASSSGFSNTEAFF.

This clone was detected once. V and J are TRBV10-3 and TRBJ1-2; D unclear. Germline loops: CDR1 ENHRY, CDR2 SYGVKD. This CDR3 region has 12 residues. The V gene lost 8 bases and the J gene lost 4 bases, with 11 bases spanning the gap. The CDR3 DNA reads as TGTGCCATCTCTTCCCTTTCCTATGGCTACACCTTC. It yields the protein CAISSLSYGYTF.

This chain joins TRBV29-1 and TRBJ1-4; D unclear. Trimming cost V 4 bases and J 8 bases, with 17 bases left between them. CDR3 length equals 14 residues. Germline CDR1 reads SQVTM; CDR2 reads ANQGSEA. As DNA, the CDR3 is TGCAGCGTTGCGGCCGACCCTCTGGAGGAAAAACTGTTTTTT. This codes for CSVAADPLEEKLFF.

The sample holds a few counts of this clone. This rearrangement joins TRBV10-3 to TRBJ2-3; D gene ambiguous. The length of the CDR3 is 13 residues. The ends were cut back, 10 bases at V and 0 bases at J, with 11 bases in the middle. Germline values: CDR1 ENHRY, CDR2 SYGVKD. DNA for the CDR3: TGTGCCACCGAACGGTTCAGCACAGATACGCAGTATTTT. Translation gives CATERFSTDTQYF.

The rearrangement uses TRBV10-3 and TRBJ1-6; TRBD1 is a possible D gene (5 bases). V dropped 2 bases and J dropped 10 bases, with 21 bases sitting between them. The CDR3 covers 17 residues. CDR1 is ENHRY and CDR2 is SYGVKD in the germline V gene. The DNA for the CDR3 is TGTGCCATCAGTGAGGCCTTGAGAGGACACGGGGCCTCACCCCTCCACTTT. Translating gives CAISEALRGHGASPLHF.